This T cell receptor (beta chain) stems from a study of technical replicates of blood from a few donors. This CDR3 comprises 11 residues. Per the germline V gene, CDR1 is MRHNA and CDR2 is SNTAGT. V was shortened by 4 bases and J by 8 bases, with 8 bases between the two germline ends. Data came from immunoSEQ multiplex PCR; TCRdb stores just in-frame clones and leaves some out. The sample includes 60,000 to 75,000 clones, under 98% of them seen just once. The rearrangement uses TRBV6-4 and TRBJ1-2; a weak D match, TRBD1 (6 bases). Sample: T cells isolated from PBMCs. The TCR comes from a human donor in good health. The CDR3: CASSAGQGYTF. CDR3 bases: TGTGCCAGCAGTGCCGGACAGGGCTACACCTTC.